These T cell receptor beta chains were read from a single sample in a study of blood T cell repertoires in COVID-19. Clones were read by immunoSEQ multiplex PCR, and TCRdb kept only the in-frame ones, dropping some. The sample includes some 44,000 clones, around 80% of them seen just once. The sequencing sample was made of peripheral blood. The receptors here all came from a woman aged 55-70 years with acute or convalescent COVID-19. Each CDR3 is given with its conserved first and last residue. The order of the fields is D gene, V gene, J gene, clone size, CDR3 DNA, CDR3 protein. A D gene is named only where the DNA matches it firmly. For some rows the clone size is stated as once, few or many, or as a class when expanded; others skip it.

TRBD1,TRBV9,TRBJ1-1,.,TGTGCCAGCAGCGGATACAGGGGAATCCGCACTGAAGCTTTCTTT,CASSGYRGIRTEAFF
TRBD1,TRBV2,TRBJ2-2,.,TGTGCCAGCGACAGGGGGGGAAACACCGGGGAGCTGTTTTTT,CASDRGGNTGELFF
.,TRBV7-9,TRBJ2-5,.,TGTGCCAGCAGCCCACAAGAGACCCAGTACTTC,CASSPQETQYF
TRBD1,TRBV5-1,TRBJ1-2,.,TGCGCCATCCCGCAAGGGACAGCTTATGGCTACACCTTC,CAIPQGTAYGYTF
.,TRBV7-2,TRBJ1-2,.,TGTGCCAGCAGCTCCGGGGGTGGCTACACCTTC,CASSSGGGYTF
.,TRBV3-1/TRBV3-2,TRBJ1-2,few,TGTGCCAGCAGCCGATCCGGGACACAAAAGGGCGGCTACACCTTC,CASSRSGTQKGGYTF
.,TRBV4-1,TRBJ2-1,.,TGCGCCAGCAGCCCTCAGGTGGCCTACAATGAGCAGTTCTTC,CASSPQVAYNEQFF
.,TRBV7-2,TRBJ1-6,.,TGTGCCAGCAGCGCGACAGTCCAGCCCCGGTCACCCCTCCACTTT,CASSATVQPRSPLHF
.,TRBV6-5,TRBJ1-1,.,TGTGCCAGCAGTTACTCGAGGCCAGGGAGGGCAAAAGCTTTCTTT,CASSYSRPGRAKAFF
TRBD1,TRBV6-2/TRBV6-3,TRBJ1-5,.,TGTGCCAGCAGTTATTCGGGGGGACAGGGGAAAAATCAGCCCCAGCATTTT,CASSYSGGQGKNQPQHF
TRBD1,TRBV19,TRBJ2-1,.,TGTGCCAGTAGTATCGGGACAGGGGCCTTCGATGAGCAGTTCTTC,CASSIGTGAFDEQFF
.,TRBV4-1,TRBJ1-2,.,TGCGCCAGCAGGGGGAGGGGCAGCTATGGCTACACCTTC,CASRGRGSYGYTF
.,TRBV7-3,TRBJ2-3,.,TGTGCCAGCAGCTTAATCGGGGGCACAGATACGCAGTATTTT,CASSLIGGTDTQYF
TRBD1,TRBV7-3,TRBJ1-1,.,TGTGCCAGCAGCTCGACAGGGCTTGCCACTGAAGCTTTCTTT,CASSSTGLATEAFF
.,TRBV6-1,TRBJ1-3,.,TGTGCCAGCAGTGAAGGGCAGAGAAACACCATATATTTT,CASSEGQRNTIYF
.,TRBV5-1,TRBJ2-3,.,TGCGCCAGCAAAGAGTACACAGATACGCAGTATTTT,CASKEYTDTQYF
TRBD1,TRBV4-2,TRBJ2-7,.,TGTGCCAGCAGCAGGACAGGGGGGACCTACGAGCAGTACTTC,CASSRTGGTYEQYF
TRBD1,TRBV6-5,TRBJ2-7,.,TGTGCCAGCAGTCCCGACAGGGGGCGAATCGGCGAGCAGTACTTC,CASSPDRGRIGEQYF
.,TRBV10-3,TRBJ2-7,few,TGTGCCATCAGGGAGACCCTTAAGAGCTCCTACGAGCAGTACTTC,CAIRETLKSSYEQYF
.,TRBV27,TRBJ1-2,.,TGTGCCAGCAGTTACCAGGGAAGAGGCAACTATGGCTACACCTTC,CASSYQGRGNYGYTF
TRBD1,TRBV9,TRBJ1-1,.,TGTGCCAGCAGCGGGGACAGGGGATACACTGAAGCTTTCTTT,CASSGDRGYTEAFF
TRBD2,TRBV11-2,TRBJ2-1,.,TGTGCCAGCAGCCCCCGGTGGATGAGCGGGGGCGTCAATGAGCAGTTCTTC,CASSPRWMSGGVNEQFF
TRBD1,TRBV19,TRBJ1-5,.,TGTGCCACCACCTCAAGGACAGGGGGTCGAGTCGGCAATCAGCCCCAGCATTTT,CATTSRTGGRVGNQPQHF
.,TRBV11-3,TRBJ1-2,.,TGTGCCAGCAGCACCACTCTAGGGGTTGGCTACACCTTC,CASSTTLGVGYTF
.,TRBV7-3,TRBJ2-4,.,TGTGCCAGCAGCCCCACAGGGACGGGCATTCAGTACTTC,CASSPTGTGIQYF
.,TRBV6-1,TRBJ2-7,.,TGTGCCAGCAGTGAAGAGGCAGGGGGGAGGGAGCAGTACTTC,CASSEEAGGREQYF
.,TRBV19,TRBJ1-2,few,TGTGCAGCTTTTGCGGGGCTCTATGGCTACACCTTC,CAAFAGLYGYTF
TRBD2,TRBV4-2,TRBJ2-3,few,TGTGCCAGCAGCCAAGGACTAGCGGGGGGCGTTACAGATACGCAGTATTTT,CASSQGLAGGVTDTQYF
TRBD1,TRBV19,TRBJ1-4,.,TGTGCCAGTAGAAAGACAGGGGGCGTATCGTCGAATGAAAAACTGTTTTTT,CASRKTGGVSSNEKLFF
.,TRBV29-1,TRBJ2-3,.,TGCAGCGTTGAAGAGAGCCACACAGATACGCAGTATTTT,CSVEESHTDTQYF
TRBD2,TRBV2,TRBJ2-1,once,TGTGCCAGCAGGGAGGTAGCGGGGGGAAGTAATGAGCAGTTCTTC,CASREVAGGSNEQFF
.,TRBV5-1,TRBJ2-2,few,TGCGCCAGCAGCTTGGATGGCAGGGCGAACACCGGGGAGCTGTTTTTT,CASSLDGRANTGELFF
.,TRBV25-1,TRBJ2-1,few,TGTGCCAGCAGTGAGAACACCCATGAGCAGTTCTTC,CASSENTHEQFF
TRBD2,TRBV19,TRBJ2-1,.,TGTGCCAGTAGTCAGACTAGCGGGGTTTACAATGAGCAGTTCTTC,CASSQTSGVYNEQFF
.,TRBV11-2,TRBJ2-5,.,TGTGCCAGCAGCCGGACTGACGTTCAGGAGACCCAGTACTTC,CASSRTDVQETQYF
TRBD1,TRBV5-1,TRBJ2-1,.,TGCGCCAGCAGCATAACCGGGACAGTGGAAAACAATGAGCAGTTCTTC,CASSITGTVENNEQFF
.,TRBV25-1,TRBJ1-6,few,TGTGCCAGCAGTTTCCAGGGTACTAATTCACCCCTCCACTTT,CASSFQGTNSPLHF
.,TRBV12-5,TRBJ2-5,.,TGTGCTAGTGGTTCAAGCGGTCAAGAGACCCAGTACTTC,CASGSSGQETQYF
TRBD1,TRBV10-1,TRBJ2-7,.,TGCGCCAGCATTAAAGGGACAGGGGTCTACGAGCAGTACTTC,CASIKGTGVYEQYF
TRBD1,TRBV27,TRBJ2-5,once,TGTGCCAGCAGTCCACGACCCAGGGGGCAAGAGACCCAGTACTTC,CASSPRPRGQETQYF